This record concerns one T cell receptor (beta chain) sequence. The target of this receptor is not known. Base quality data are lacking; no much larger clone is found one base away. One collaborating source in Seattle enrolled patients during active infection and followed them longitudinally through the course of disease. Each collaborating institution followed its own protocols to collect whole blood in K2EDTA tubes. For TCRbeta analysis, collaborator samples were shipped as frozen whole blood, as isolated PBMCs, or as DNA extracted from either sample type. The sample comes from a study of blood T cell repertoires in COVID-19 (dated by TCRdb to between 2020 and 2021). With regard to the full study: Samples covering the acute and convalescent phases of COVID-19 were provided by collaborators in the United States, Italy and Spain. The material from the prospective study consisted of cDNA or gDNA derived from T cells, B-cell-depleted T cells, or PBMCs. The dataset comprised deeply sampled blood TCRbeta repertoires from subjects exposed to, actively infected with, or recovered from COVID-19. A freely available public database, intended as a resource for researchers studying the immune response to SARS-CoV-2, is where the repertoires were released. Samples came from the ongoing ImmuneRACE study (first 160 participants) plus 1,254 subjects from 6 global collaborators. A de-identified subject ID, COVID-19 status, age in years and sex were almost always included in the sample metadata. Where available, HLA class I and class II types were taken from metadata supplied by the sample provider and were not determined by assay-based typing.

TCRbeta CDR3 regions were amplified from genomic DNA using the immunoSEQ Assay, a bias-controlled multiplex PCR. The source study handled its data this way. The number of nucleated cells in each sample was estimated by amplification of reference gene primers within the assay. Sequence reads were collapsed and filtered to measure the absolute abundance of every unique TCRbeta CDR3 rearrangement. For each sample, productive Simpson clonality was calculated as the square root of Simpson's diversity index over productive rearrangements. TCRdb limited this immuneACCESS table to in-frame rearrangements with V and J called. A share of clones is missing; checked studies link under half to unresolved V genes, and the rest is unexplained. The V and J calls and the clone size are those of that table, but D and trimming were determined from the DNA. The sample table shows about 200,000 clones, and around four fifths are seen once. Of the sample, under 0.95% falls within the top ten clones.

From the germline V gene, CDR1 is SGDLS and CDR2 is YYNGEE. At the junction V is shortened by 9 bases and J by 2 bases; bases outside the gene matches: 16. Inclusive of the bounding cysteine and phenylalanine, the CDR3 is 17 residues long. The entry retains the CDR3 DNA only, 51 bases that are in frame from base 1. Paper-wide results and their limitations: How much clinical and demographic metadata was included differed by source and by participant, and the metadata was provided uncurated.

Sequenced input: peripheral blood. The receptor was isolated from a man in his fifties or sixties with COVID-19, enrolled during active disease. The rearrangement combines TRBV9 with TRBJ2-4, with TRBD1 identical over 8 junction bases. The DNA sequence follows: TGTGCCAACTATTTTGGGGACAGGTGTGTTTCCAAAAACATTCAGTACTTC. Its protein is CANYFGDRCVSKNIQYF.